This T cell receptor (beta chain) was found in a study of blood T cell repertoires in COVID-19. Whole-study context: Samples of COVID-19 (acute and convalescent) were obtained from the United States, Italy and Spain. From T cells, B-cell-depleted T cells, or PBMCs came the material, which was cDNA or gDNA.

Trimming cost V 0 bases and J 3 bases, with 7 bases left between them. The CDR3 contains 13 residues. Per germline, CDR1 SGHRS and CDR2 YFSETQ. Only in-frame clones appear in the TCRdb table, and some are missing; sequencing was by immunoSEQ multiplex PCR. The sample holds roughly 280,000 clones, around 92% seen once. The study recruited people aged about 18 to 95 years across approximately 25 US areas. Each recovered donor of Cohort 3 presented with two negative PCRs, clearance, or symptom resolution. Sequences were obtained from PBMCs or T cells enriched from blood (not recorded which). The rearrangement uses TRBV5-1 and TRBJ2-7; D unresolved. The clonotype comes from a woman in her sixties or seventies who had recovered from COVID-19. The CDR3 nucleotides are TGCGCCAGCAGCTTGGCCCCCAGCTACGAGCAGTACTTC. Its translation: CASSLAPSYEQYF.